This T cell receptor (beta chain) was identified in a study of vaccination and CD4 T cells after COVID-19. Whole-study context: SARS-CoV-2 was confirmed by nasal swab PCR; disease was mild in eight to ten, severe in one.

This clonotype is medium-sized within its sample. Its antigen is as yet unknown. Stated treatment: roughly nine-day PBMC culture with coronavirus spike peptide pools or control peptides (ViraFEST assay). First, ViraFEST expanded antigen-specific T cells with peptide pools, and next it sequenced the TCRs. Each of days 3 and 7 saw half the medium replaced by fresh IL-2 medium. Oncomine TCR Beta short-read sequencing was applied to DNA from cultured CD4+ T cells. Extraction of genomic DNA was performed on cultured CD4+ T cells. TCRdb re-called the PCR reads through MiXCR, storing one row per CDR3 protein. In the table there are more than 9,000 distinct CDR3 sequences, around 75% of which are singletons. The germline V gene has CDR1 SGHKS and CDR2 YYEKEE (reference sequence). The CDR3 sequence is 16 residues long. With 4 bases clipped from V and 4 bases from J, the junction kept 9 bases outside the gene matches.

Input material: CD4+ T cells from blood, cultured in vitro. The V and J genes are TRBV5-5 and TRBJ2-2; TRBD2 agrees at 8 bases. The source of this sequence is a human donor who had recovered from COVID-19. CDR3 region: CASSDRLAGATGELFF. CDR3 sequence (DNA): TGTGCCAGCAGCGATAGGCTAGCGGGTGCCACCGGGGAGCTGTTTTTT. Full variable domain (outside the CDR3, taken from reference TRBV5-5 and TRBJ2-2): DAGVTQSPTHLIKTRGQQVTLRCSPISGHKSVSWYQQVLGQGPQFIFQYYEKEERGRGNFPDRFSARQFPNYSSELNVNALLLGDSALYLCASSDRLAGATGELFFGEGSRLTVL.